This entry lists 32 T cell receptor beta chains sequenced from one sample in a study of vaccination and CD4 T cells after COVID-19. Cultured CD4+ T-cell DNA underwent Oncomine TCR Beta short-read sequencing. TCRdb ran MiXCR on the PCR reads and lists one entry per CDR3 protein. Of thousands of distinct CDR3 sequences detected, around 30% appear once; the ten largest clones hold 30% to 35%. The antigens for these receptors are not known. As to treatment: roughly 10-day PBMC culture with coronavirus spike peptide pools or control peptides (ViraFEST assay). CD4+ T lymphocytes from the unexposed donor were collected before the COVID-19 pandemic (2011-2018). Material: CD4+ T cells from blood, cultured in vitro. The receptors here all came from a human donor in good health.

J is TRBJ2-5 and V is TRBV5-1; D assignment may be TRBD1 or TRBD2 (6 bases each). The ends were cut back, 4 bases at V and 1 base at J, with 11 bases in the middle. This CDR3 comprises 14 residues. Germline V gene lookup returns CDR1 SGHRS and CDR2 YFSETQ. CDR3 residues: CASSPPGAQETQYF. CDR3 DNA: TGCGCCAGCAGCCCCCCGGGGGCCCAAGAGACCCAGTACTTC.

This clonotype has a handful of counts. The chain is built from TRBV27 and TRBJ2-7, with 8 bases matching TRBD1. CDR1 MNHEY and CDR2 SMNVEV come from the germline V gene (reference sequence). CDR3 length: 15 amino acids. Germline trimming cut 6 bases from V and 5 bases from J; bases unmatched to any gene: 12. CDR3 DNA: TGTGCCAGCAGCGGTACGACCAGGGGGCGCGACGAGCAGTACTTC. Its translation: CASSGTTRGRDEQYF.

CDR3 nucleotide sequence: TGTGCCAGCAGCGCAGGGGCGACGAGCAATCAGCCCCAGCATTTT. It yields the protein CASSAGATSNQPQHF. The chain employs TRBV9 and TRBJ1-5; TRBD1 might be the D (6 bases). Trimming stripped 3 bases from V and 1 base from J, with 11 bases between. The CDR3 runs 15 residues. Germline V lookup: CDR1 SGDLS, CDR2 YYNGEE.

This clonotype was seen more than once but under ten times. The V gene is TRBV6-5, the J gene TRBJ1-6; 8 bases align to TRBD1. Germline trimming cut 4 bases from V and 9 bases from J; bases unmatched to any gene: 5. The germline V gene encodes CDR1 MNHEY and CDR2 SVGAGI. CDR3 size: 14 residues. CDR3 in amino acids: CASSFRTGSSPLHF. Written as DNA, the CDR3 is TGTGCCAGCAGTTTTAGGACAGGGTCTTCACCCCTCCACTTT.

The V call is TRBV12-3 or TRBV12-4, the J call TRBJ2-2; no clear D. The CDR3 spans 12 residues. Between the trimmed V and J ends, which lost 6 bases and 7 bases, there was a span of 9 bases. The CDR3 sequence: CASRARSGELFF. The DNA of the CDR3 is TGTGCCAGCAGGGCAAGGAGCGGGGAGCTGTTTTTT.

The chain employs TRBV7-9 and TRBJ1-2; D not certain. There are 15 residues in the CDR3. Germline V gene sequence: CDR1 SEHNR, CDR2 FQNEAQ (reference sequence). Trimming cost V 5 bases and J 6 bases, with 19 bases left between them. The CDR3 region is CASSPEGRASDGYTF. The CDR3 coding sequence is TGTGCCAGCAGCCCCGAGGGTAGGGCTTCGGATGGCTACACCTTC.

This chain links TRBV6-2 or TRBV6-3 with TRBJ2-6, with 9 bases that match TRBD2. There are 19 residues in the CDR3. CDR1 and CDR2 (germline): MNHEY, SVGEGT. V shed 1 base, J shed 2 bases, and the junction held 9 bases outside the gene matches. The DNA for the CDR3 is TGTGCCAGCAGTTACTTCCTTCTGGCGGGGGGGCCTGGGGCCAACGTCCTGACTTTC. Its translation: CASSYFLLAGGPGANVLTF.

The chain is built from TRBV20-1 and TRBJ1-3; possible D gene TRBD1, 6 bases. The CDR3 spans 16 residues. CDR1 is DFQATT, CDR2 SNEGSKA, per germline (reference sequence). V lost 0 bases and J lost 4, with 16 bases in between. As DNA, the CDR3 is TGCAGTGCTAGAGAGCAGGGGTTGGGGCGCGGAAACACCATATATTTT. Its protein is CSAREQGLGRGNTIYF.

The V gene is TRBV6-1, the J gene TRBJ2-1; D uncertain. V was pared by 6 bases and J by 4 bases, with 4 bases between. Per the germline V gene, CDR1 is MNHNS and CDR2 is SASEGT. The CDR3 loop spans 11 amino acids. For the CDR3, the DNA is TGTGCCAGCAGGATTTACAATGAGCAGTTCTTC. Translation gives CASRIYNEQFF.

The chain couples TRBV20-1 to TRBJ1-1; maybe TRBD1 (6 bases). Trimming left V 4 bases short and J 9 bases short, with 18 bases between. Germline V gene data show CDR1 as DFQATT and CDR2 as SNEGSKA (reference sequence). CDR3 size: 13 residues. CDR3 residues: CSATLAQGGQAFF. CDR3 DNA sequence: TGCAGTGCTACCTTGGCACAGGGCGGGCAAGCTTTCTTT.

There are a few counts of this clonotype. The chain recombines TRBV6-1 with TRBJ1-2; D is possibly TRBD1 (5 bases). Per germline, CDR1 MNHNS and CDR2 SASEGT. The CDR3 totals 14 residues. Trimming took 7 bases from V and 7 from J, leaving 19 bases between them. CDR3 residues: CASTPQGPRGGYTF. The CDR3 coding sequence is TGTGCCAGCACCCCCCAGGGCCCAAGGGGTGGCTACACCTTC.

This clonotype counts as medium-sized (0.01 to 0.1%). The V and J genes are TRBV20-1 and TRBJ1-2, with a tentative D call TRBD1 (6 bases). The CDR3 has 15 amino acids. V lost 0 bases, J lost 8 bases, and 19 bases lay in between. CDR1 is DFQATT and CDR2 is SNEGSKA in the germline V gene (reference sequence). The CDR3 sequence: CSARDAGEGLRGYTF. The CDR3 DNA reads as TGCAGTGCTAGAGACGCAGGGGAGGGGCTGCGAGGCTACACCTTC.

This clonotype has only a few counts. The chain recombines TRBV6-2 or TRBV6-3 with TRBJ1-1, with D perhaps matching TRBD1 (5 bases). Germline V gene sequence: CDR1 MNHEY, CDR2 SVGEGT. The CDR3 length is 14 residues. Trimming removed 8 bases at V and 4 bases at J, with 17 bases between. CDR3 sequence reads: CASDLAGGGTEAFF. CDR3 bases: TGTGCCAGCGACCTGGCGGGGGGTGGCACTGAAGCTTTCTTT.

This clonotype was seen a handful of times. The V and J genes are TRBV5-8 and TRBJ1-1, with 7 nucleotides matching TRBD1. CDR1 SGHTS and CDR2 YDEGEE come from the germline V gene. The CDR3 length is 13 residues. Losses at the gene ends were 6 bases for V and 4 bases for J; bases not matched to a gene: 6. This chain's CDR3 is CASNLDRATEAFF. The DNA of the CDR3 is TGTGCCAGCAACCTAGACAGGGCCACTGAAGCTTTCTTT.

The DNA of the CDR3 is TGTGCCAGCAGCTTTGGGTGGTCCTACGAGCAGTACTTC. Residues: CASSFGWSYEQYF. The J gene is TRBJ2-7, the V gene TRBV11-2; unclear D gene. Trimming pared 3 bases from V and 1 base from J, leaving 7 bases between. Germline V gene data show CDR1 as SGHAT and CDR2 as FQNNGV. This CDR3 has 13 amino acids. The full variable domain, rest sourced from reference TRBV11-2 and TRBJ2-7, is EAGVAQSPRYKIIEKRQSVAFWCNPISGHATLYWYQQILGQGPKLLIQFQNNGVVDDSQLPKDRFSAERLKGVDSTLKIQPAKLEDSAVYLCASSFGWSYEQYFGPGTRLTVT.

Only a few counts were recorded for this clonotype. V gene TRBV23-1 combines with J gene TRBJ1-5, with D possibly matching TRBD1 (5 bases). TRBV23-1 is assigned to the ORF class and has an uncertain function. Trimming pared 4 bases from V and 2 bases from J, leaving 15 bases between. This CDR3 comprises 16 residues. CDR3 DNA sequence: TGCGCCAGCAGTCGGACTGGGTGGGGGTGCAATCAGCCCCAGCATTTT. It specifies CASSRTGWGCNQPQHF.

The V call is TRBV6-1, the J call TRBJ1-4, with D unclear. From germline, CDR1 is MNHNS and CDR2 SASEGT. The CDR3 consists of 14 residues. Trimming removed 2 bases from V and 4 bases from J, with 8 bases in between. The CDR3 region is CASSESRLNEKLFF. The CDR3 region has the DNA TGTGCCAGCAGTGAATCCAGACTTAATGAAAAACTGTTTTTT.

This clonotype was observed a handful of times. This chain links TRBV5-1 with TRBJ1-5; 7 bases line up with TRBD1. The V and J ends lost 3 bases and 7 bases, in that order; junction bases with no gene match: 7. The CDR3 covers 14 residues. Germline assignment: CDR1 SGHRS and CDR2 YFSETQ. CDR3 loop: CASSSTGAGQPQHF. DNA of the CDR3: TGCGCCAGCAGCTCCACAGGGGCAGGGCAGCCCCAGCATTTT.

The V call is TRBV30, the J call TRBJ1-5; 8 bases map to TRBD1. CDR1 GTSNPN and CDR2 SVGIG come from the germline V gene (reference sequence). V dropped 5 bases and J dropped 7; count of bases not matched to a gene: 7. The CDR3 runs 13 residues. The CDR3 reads CAWAGTGDQPQHF. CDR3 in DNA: TGTGCCTGGGCCGGGACAGGAGACCAGCCCCAGCATTTT.

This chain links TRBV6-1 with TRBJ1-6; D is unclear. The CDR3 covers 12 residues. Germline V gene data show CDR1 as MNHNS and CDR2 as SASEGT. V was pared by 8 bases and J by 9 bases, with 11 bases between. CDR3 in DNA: TGTGCCAGCTCCAGTACGGGTTCACCCCTCCACTTT. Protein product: CASSSTGSPLHF.

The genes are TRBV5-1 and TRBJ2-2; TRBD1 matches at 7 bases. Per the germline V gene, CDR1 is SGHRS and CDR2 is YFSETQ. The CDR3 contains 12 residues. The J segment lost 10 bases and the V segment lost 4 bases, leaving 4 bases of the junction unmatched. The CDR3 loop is CASSSTGEELFF. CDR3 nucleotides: TGCGCCAGCAGCAGTACAGGGGAGGAGCTGTTTTTT.

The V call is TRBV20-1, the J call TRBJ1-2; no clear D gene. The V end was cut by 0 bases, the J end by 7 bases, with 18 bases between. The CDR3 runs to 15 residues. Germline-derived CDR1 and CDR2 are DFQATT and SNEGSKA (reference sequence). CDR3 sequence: CSARDSSPLTIGYTF. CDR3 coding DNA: TGCAGTGCTAGAGATTCCTCGCCTCTAACTATTGGCTACACCTTC.

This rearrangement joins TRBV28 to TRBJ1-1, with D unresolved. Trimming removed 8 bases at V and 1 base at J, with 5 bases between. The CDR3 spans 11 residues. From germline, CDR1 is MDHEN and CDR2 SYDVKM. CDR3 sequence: CASEGNTEAFF. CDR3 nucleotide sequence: TGTGCCAGCGAAGGGAACACTGAAGCTTTCTTT.

CDR3 bases: TGTGCCAGCTCAAAATTGAGCAATCAGCCCCAGCATTTT. Its translation is CASSKLSNQPQHF. The chain recombines TRBV19 with TRBJ1-5; D unresolved. V lost 9 bases and J 1 base, leaving 10 bases between the germline ends. CDR1 is LNHDA, CDR2 SQIVND, per germline (reference sequence). The CDR3 covers 13 residues.

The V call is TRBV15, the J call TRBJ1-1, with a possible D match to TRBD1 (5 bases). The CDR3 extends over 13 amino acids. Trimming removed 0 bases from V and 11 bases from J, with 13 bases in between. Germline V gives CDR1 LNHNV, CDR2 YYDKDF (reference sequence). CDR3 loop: CATSRDSGFGAFF. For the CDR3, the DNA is TGTGCCACCAGCAGAGATTCAGGGTTCGGCGCTTTCTTT.

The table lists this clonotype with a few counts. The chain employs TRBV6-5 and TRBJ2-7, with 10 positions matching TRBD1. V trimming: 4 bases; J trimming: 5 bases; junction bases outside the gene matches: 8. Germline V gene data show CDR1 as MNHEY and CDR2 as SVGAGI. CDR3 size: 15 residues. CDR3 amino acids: CASSLPGQGFDEQYF. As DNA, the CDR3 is TGTGCCAGCAGTTTACCGGGACAGGGGTTCGACGAGCAGTACTTC.

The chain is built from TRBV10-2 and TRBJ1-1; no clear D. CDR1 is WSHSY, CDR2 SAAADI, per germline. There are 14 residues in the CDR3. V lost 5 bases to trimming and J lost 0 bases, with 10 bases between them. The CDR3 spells CASSNDGMNTEAFF. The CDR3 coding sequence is TGCGCCAGCAGTAACGACGGAATGAACACTGAAGCTTTCTTT.

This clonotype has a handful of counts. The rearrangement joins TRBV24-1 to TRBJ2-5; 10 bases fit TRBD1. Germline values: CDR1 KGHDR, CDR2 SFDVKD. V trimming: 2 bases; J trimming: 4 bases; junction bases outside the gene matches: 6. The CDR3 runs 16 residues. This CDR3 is CATSDSPRTGGETQYF. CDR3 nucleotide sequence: TGTGCCACCAGTGATTCCCCCCGGACAGGGGGAGAGACCCAGTACTTC.

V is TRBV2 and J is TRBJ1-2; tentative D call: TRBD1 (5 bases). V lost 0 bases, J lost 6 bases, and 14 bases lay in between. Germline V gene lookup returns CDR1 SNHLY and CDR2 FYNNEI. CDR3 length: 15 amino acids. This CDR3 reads CASSEAMGGNNGYTF. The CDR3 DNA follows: TGTGCCAGCAGTGAAGCGATGGGGGGAAATAATGGCTACACCTTC.

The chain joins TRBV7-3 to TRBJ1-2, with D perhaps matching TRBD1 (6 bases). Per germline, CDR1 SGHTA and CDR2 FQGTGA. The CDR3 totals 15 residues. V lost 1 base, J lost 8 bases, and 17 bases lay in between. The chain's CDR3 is CASSLNGGGGSGYTF. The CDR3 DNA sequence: TGTGCCAGCAGCTTAAACGGGGGCGGGGGCTCGGGCTACACCTTC.

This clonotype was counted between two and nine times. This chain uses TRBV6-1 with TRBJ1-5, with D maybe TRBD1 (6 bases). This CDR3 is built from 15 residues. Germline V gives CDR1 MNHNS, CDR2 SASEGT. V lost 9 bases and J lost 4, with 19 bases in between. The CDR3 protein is CASRRSDSGNQPQHF. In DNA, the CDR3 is TGTGCCAGTCGACGTTCGGACAGCGGGAATCAGCCCCAGCATTTT.

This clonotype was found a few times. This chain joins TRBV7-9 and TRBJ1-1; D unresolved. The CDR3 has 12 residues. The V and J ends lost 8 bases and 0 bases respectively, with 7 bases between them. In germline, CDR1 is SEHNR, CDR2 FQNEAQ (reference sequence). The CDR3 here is CASDGLNTEAFF. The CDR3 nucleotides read TGTGCCAGCGACGGCTTGAACACTGAAGCTTTCTTT.